The 15 T cell receptor beta chains in this list originate from one sample, sequenced in a study of response to subunit inactivated influenza vaccine. TCRdb independently ran MiXCR on the RT-PCR reads; one entry per CDR3 protein. The profile shows around 850,000 distinct CDR3 sequences, around 20% of them singletons. The sequencing used PBMCs from blood, collected 4 to 6 days after vaccination. Source of these receptors: a man aged 50 or older who received an inactivated influenza vaccine.

A few counts support this clonotype. This chain joins TRBV2 and TRBJ2-7; no clear D gene. This CDR3 region has 14 residues. Deletions cut 5 bases from V and 0 bases from J, with 11 bases between. From germline, CDR1 is SNHLY and CDR2 FYNNEI. The CDR3 DNA is TGTGCCAGCAGTTCCAGACTCCCCTCCTACGAGCAGTACTTC. Translation: CASSSRLPSYEQYF.

The chain links TRBV6-5 to TRBJ2-7; 7 bases agree with TRBD2. The V gene's germline CDR1 is MNHEY and CDR2 SVGAGI. The CDR3 runs to 13 residues. The ends lost 6 bases at V and 6 bases at J; junction bases unmatched: 8. CDR3: CASSRPGGGEQYF. The CDR3 DNA sequence: TGTGCCAGCAGCCGACCCGGCGGGGGCGAGCAGTACTTC.

This clonotype has only a few counts. The chain uses TRBV18 and TRBJ2-1; D might be TRBD2 (5 bases). This CDR3 is 14 amino acids long. Germline V lookup: CDR1 KGHSH, CDR2 LQKENI. Trimming removed 1 base at V and 9 bases at J, with 13 bases between. CDR3 loop: CASSPLLVRSEQFF. The CDR3 DNA follows: TGTGCCAGCTCACCACTACTAGTGAGAAGTGAGCAGTTCTTC.

The chain joins TRBV6-1 to TRBJ2-2; D unresolved. The CDR3 sequence is 14 residues long. V lost 8 bases to trimming and J lost 2 bases, with 12 bases between them. Germline values: CDR1 MNHNS, CDR2 SASEGT. CDR3 protein: CASGRQANTGELFF. The CDR3 DNA follows: TGTGCCAGCGGACGGCAGGCAAACACCGGGGAGCTGTTTTTT.

V is TRBV12-3 or TRBV12-4 and J is TRBJ1-3; TRBD1 might be the D (5 bases). Trimming left V 3 bases short and J 2 bases short, with 14 bases between. This CDR3 comprises 16 residues. The CDR3 spells CASSFGAGYPGNTIYF. The DNA for the CDR3 is TGTGCCAGCAGTTTTGGGGCAGGGTACCCTGGAAACACCATATATTTT.

This clonotype has just a few counts. The chain's CDR3 is CASSLTGPRTDTQYF. As DNA, the CDR3 is TGTGCCAGCAGCTTAACGGGCCCCCGAACAGATACGCAGTATTTT. This rearrangement joins TRBV7-2 to TRBJ2-3; the D is unclear. Germline CDR1 reads SGHTA; CDR2 reads FQGNSA. The CDR3 totals 15 residues. V lost 2 bases and J lost 3, with 12 bases in between.

The V call is TRBV6-1, the J call TRBJ1-5, with D possibly matching TRBD1 (6 bases). V shed 6 bases and J shed 0 bases, with 12 bases lying between them. This CDR3 is 15 amino acids long. Germline loops: CDR1 MNHNS, CDR2 SASEGT. CDR3 sequence: CASRSTGYSNQPQHF. The CDR3 DNA reads as TGTGCCAGCAGGTCGACAGGATATAGCAATCAGCCCCAGCATTTT.

CDR3 residues: CASSPAGDRHYGYTF. The CDR3 DNA follows: TGCGCCAGCAGCCCGGCCGGTGACAGGCACTATGGCTACACCTTC. The rearrangement links TRBV5-1 to TRBJ1-2, with D tentatively TRBD1 (6 bases). CDR1 SGHRS and CDR2 YFSETQ come from the germline V gene. The CDR3 has 15 amino acids. Trimming pared 4 bases from V and 3 bases from J, leaving 16 bases between.

The table lists this clonotype with a few counts. The CDR3 nucleotides are TGTGCCAGCAGCTTAACCCATAGTGGGACAGGGCGGCGGAACAATGAGCAGTTCTTC. It specifies CASSLTHSGTGRRNNEQFF. The V call is TRBV11-2, the J call TRBJ2-1, with 9 bases fitting TRBD1. The CDR3 length is 19 residues. The germline gives CDR1 SGHAT, CDR2 FQNNGV. V lost 2 bases to trimming and J lost 5 bases; unmatched junction nucleotides: 16. The variable domain in full, with the rest retrieved from reference TRBV11-2 and TRBJ2-1, is EAGVAQSPRYKIIEKRQSVAFWCNPISGHATLYWYQQILGQGPKLLIQFQNNGVVDDSQLPKDRFSAERLKGVDSTLKIQPAKLEDSAVYLCASSLTHSGTGRRNNEQFFGPGTRLTVL.

This clonotype was found a few times. CDR3 DNA sequence: TGTGCCAGCACCCTACGGGGGACACTGGGACTAGCGGGGGGCTCCTACAATGAGCAGTTCTTC. Translating gives CASTLRGTLGLAGGSYNEQFF. The chain has TRBV6-2 or TRBV6-3 and TRBJ2-1; 15 nucleotides agree with TRBD2. This CDR3 contains 21 residues. The V gene end was trimmed by 7 bases and the J gene end by 0 bases; junction bases not matched to a gene: 16. Germline loops: CDR1 MNHEY, CDR2 SVGEGT.

CDR3 loop: CASSQAGSGKETQYF. The CDR3 region has the DNA TGCGCCAGCAGCCAAGCGGGCAGCGGAAAAGAGACCCAGTACTTC. The chain is built from TRBV4-1 and TRBJ2-5; D may be TRBD2 (5 bases). The CDR3 runs to 15 residues. V was trimmed by 1 base and J by 3 bases, leaving 12 bases between them. From germline, CDR1 is MGHRA and CDR2 YSYEKL.

Remarks on this clonotype: A clone one base away is much larger, so this may be a read error. This chain links TRBV12-3 or TRBV12-4 with TRBJ2-3; 8 nucleotides align to TRBD1. The CDR3 has 14 amino acids. V shed 4 bases and J 6 bases; nucleotides not matched to a gene: 6. Here the CDR3 DNA reads TGTGCCAGCAGTTGGGCAGGGGGCAAGGATACGCAGTATTTT. Translating it yields CASSWAGGKDTQYF.

This clonotype was seen a few times. V and J are TRBV20-1 and TRBJ2-3; 7 positions match TRBD2. Germline-derived CDR1 and CDR2 are DFQATT and SNEGSKA (reference sequence). CDR3 length: 14 residues. The trim removed 1 base at V and 5 bases at J, leaving 6 bases unmatched. Here the CDR3 reads CSARADGRLDTQYF. The CDR3 DNA is TGCAGTGCTAGAGCCGACGGGAGGCTAGATACGCAGTATTTT.

The chain couples TRBV10-3 to TRBJ2-7; no clear D gene. V lost 0 bases and J lost 2, with 8 bases in between. The V gene's germline CDR1 is ENHRY and CDR2 SYGVKD. The CDR3 extends over 14 amino acids. CDR3 sequence: CAISESIATYEQYF. The DNA for the CDR3 is TGTGCCATCAGTGAGTCGATAGCAACCTACGAGCAGTACTTC.

The chain has TRBV7-6 and TRBJ2-2; weak D call: TRBD2 (5 bases). Between the trimmed V and J ends, which lost 1 base and 7 bases, there was a span of 13 bases. Germline CDR1 SGHVS, CDR2 FNYEAQ. CDR3 length equals 15 residues. The CDR3 sequence: CASSLVEGIGGELFF. The CDR3 bases are TGTGCCAGCAGCTTAGTTGAGGGAATCGGCGGGGAGCTGTTTTTT. The full variable domain, with the rest looked up from reference TRBV7-6 and TRBJ2-2, is GAGVSQSPRYKVTKRGQDVALRCDPISGHVSLYWYRQALGQGPEFLTYFNYEAQQDKSGLPNDRFSAERPEGSISTLTIQRTEQRDSAMYRCASSLVEGIGGELFFGEGSRLTVL.